What follows describes a single T cell receptor (beta chain). Its antigen has not been determined. No much larger clone is present one base from it, and per-base qualities are unavailable. Per the publication, the treatment or condition label means: oral pan-JAK inhibitor, 5-10 mg twice daily. Lesional scalp punch biopsies and peripheral blood were obtained from alopecia areata patients. PBMCs were separated by density centrifugation and stained for CD3, CD4 and CD8, after which CD4+ and CD8+ T cells were sorted on a FACSAria. The method behind the library was the immunoSEQ multiplex PCR assay. RNA was extracted from all samples and reverse transcribed into cDNA as template for TCR sequencing. First-strand cDNA was synthesized using SuperScript III with a 2:1 mix of oligo-dT and random hexamers. A synthetic immune receptor repertoire was used to gauge amplification bias, and whatever bias remained was removed computationally. The paper's data handling went like this. Raw reads were preprocessed for error removal, and CDR3 was defined according to IMGT conventions as running from the conserved cysteine to phenylalanine. Clonality was calculated as 1 minus Shannon entropy normalized by log2 of the number of productive unique TCRs. Whether each scalp clone was CD4 or CD8 was inferred by checking scalp TCRbeta sequences against the CD4 and CD8 repertoires from sorted blood. TCRdb obtained this table from immuneACCESS and retained in-frame rearrangements with V and J assigned. These tables miss some clones; where compared with another copy, unresolved V genes account for less than half of the shortfall, and the remainder is unexplained. The D gene and trimming were derived from the DNA, and the V and J assignments and clone size from that table. Present in this sample are just under 65,000 clones, around 45% of which were seen just once. About a fifth of the sample is held by the ten biggest clonotypes.

At the junction V is shortened by 6 bases and J by 3 bases, with 9 bases in between. The germline V gene (reference sequence) sets CDR1 to LNHDA and CDR2 to SQIVND. The CDR3 runs 13 residues from the cysteine to the phenylalanine. Only CDR3 DNA is held: 39 bases, read in frame from base 1. This sample was included in a study of CD8+ T cells in alopecia areata (dated by TCRdb to 2016 to 2019). Regarding the study in general: Treated patients were enrolled in an open-label pilot trial of oral tofacitinib at 5 to 10 mg twice daily for moderate-to-severe alopecia areata. Tofacitinib was administered for 6 to 18 months, and 6 months of follow-up off drug were then conducted to assess delayed response and recurrence. TCRbeta CDR3 regions were amplified by immunoSEQ multiplex PCR using 35 Vbeta forward and 13 Jbeta reverse primers. The RNA source kit depended on sample type: the PAXgene miRNA kit for fixed scalp, the miRNeasy kit for PBMCs, and the RNeasy kit for mouse skin. In treated patients, disease severity was measured using the SALT score, which gives the percentage of scalp surface area affected. Human TCRbeta sequencing covered scalp tissue and sorted CD4+ and CD8+ peripheral blood T cells from patchy and totalis/universalis alopecia areata patients and healthy controls. The study used high-throughput TCRbeta sequencing to examine T cell clonal expansion in alopecia areata, in both the C3H/HeJ mouse model and human patients. Clonality in the scalp was compared among normal scalp (n=4), patchy alopecia areata scalp (n=8), and alopecia totalis/universalis scalp (n=8). Biopsies were taken from tofacitinib-treated patients at baseline and at 4 and 24 weeks of treatment, and a later scalp biopsy was taken in several of the tofacitinib-treated patients.

General study outcomes and caveats: During tofacitinib treatment, many expanded lesional clones remained in scalp and blood, and this persistence may partly explain relapse after treatment is stopped. Tofacitinib significantly decreased scalp clonality and the number of expanded CD8+ clones among the top 100 scalp clones. Scalp TCR repertoire analysis is complicated because resident alphabeta T cells in normal human skin are also sequenced, whereas mouse skin is dominated by gammadelta T cells. Higher clonality and more expanded CD8+ clones were observed in lesional scalp than in normal scalp, particularly in alopecia totalis/universalis, a finding suggestive of antigenic drive. Compared with mice, TCR sequences shared between patients were less clear, possibly partly because of HLA diversity across the patient population. Because the treated cohort was small and included a single nonresponder, larger studies are needed to assess links between baseline CD8+ expansion and response.

The TCR was taken from a human donor with alopecia areata. The material was CD8+ T cells sorted from blood, obtained around week 36, from a patient treated with tofacitinib. Rearrangement joined TRBV19 to TRBJ2-1; the D gene may be TRBD1 or TRBD2, since each aligns over 5 bases. The CDR3 amino acid sequence is: CASSPGGYNEQFF. The DNA sequence is given as TGTGCCAGTAGCCCTGGGGGCTACAATGAGCAGTTCTTC.